These 27 T cell receptor beta chains were all obtained from the same sample, sequenced in a study of Graves' ophthalmopathy and Graves' hyperthyroidism. RNA transcripts served as template for amplifying TCR beta CDR3 sequences. First-round RT-PCR used HTBI primers; second-round multiplex PCR followed. TCRdb independently ran MiXCR on the multiplex PCR reads; one entry per CDR3 protein. The sample records about 220,000 distinct CDR3 sequences, about 22% being singletons. Sequencing was carried out using peripheral blood. All receptors derive from a woman aged 50 to 65 with Graves' ophthalmopathy.

The chain joins TRBV6-2 or TRBV6-3 to TRBJ1-3; a possible D gene is TRBD1 (6 bases). From germline, CDR1 is MNHEY and CDR2 SVGEGT. This CDR3 region has 15 residues. The CDR3 spells CASRKTDSSGNTIYF. As DNA, the CDR3 is TGTGCTTCCCGGAAGACGGACAGCTCTGGAAACACCATATATTTT.

This clonotype showed up many times. The genes are TRBV28 and TRBJ2-5; TRBD2 agrees at 8 bases. The CDR3 has 15 amino acids. Germline CDR1 reads MDHEN; CDR2 reads SYDVKM. V dropped 6 bases and J dropped 3; count of bases not matched to a gene: 9. CDR3 sequence reads: CASSILAEIEETQYF. CDR3 sequence (DNA): TGTGCCAGCAGCATACTAGCGGAAATAGAAGAGACCCAGTACTTC.

The gene calls are TRBV28 and TRBJ1-2; possible D gene TRBD1, 6 bases. This CDR3 is built from 15 residues. Germline CDR1 and CDR2: MDHEN and SYDVKM. Trimming pared 5 bases from V and 7 bases from J, leaving 20 bases between. This chain's CDR3 is CASSLVGQGWRGYTF. The CDR3 bases are TGTGCCAGCAGTCTAGTAGGGCAGGGGTGGCGTGGCTACACCTTC.

This clonotype was seen repeatedly, ten times or more. The chain has TRBV6-4 and TRBJ2-5, with TRBD2 matching over 13 bases. V shed 6 bases and J 0 bases; nucleotides not matched to a gene: 10. Germline-derived CDR1 and CDR2 are MRHNA and SNTAGT. The CDR3 has 18 amino acids. This CDR3 is CASRVGTSGKPYQETQYF. In nucleotides, the CDR3 is TGTGCCAGCAGAGTGGGGACTAGCGGGAAGCCGTACCAAGAGACCCAGTACTTC.

This clonotype was counted a few times. The J gene is TRBJ1-3, the V gene TRBV29-1; D remains ambiguous. This CDR3 region has 14 residues. Germline V gives CDR1 SQVTM, CDR2 ANQGSEA. V shed 7 bases and J shed 0 bases, with 13 bases lying between them. The CDR3: CSATGGLSGNTIYF. The DNA of the CDR3 is TGCAGCGCCACCGGCGGACTCTCTGGAAACACCATATATTTT.

In this sample, this clonotype turned up a few times. This chain uses TRBV18 with TRBJ1-6; TRBD1 might be the D (6 bases). CDR3 length: 14 amino acids. Deletions cut 2 bases from V and 14 bases from J, with 16 bases between. Per the germline V gene, CDR1 is KGHSH and CDR2 is LQKENI. The CDR3 DNA is TGTGCCAGCTCACCAGGGGGGCCTAACGAAACCCTCCACTTT. Its translation is CASSPGGPNETLHF.

This clonotype was picked up many times. The chain employs TRBV6-1 and TRBJ2-7; TRBD2 matches at 9 bases. J lost 6 bases, V lost 7 bases, and 10 bases had no gene match. Germline V lookup: CDR1 MNHNS, CDR2 SASEGT. This CDR3 has 14 amino acids. CDR3 sequence: CASTKVAGAFEQYF. CDR3 nucleotides: TGTGCCAGCACAAAAGTAGCGGGGGCCTTCGAGCAGTACTTC.

This clonotype has a count of ten or more. This sequence joins TRBV6-2 or TRBV6-3 and TRBJ2-3, with TRBD1 identical over 7 bases. The CDR3 has 16 amino acids. V was clipped by 6 bases and J by 0 bases; unmatched bases: 9. CDR1 and CDR2 (germline): MNHEY, SVGEGT. CDR3 sequence: CASRRGNRGSTDTQYF. The CDR3 region has the DNA TGTGCCAGCAGACGAGGCAACAGGGGAAGCACAGATACGCAGTATTTT.

In the case of this clonotype: A much larger clone lies a single base off, so this may be a read error. The conserved closing phenylalanine or tryptophan is absent in this CDR3, likely reflecting a read error. The gene calls are TRBV20-1 and TRBJ2-7; no definite D call. The V gene lost 3 bases and the J gene lost 3 bases, with 12 bases spanning the gap. From germline, CDR1 is DFQATT and CDR2 SNEGSKA (reference sequence). This CDR3 is built from 13 residues. The CDR3: CSASDTGNYEQYL. CDR3 DNA sequence: TGCAGTGCTAGCGACACTGGAAACTACGAGCAGTACCTC.

This clonotype has at least ten counts. V is TRBV5-1 and J is TRBJ1-6; 7 bases map to TRBD1. V shed 1 base, J shed 13 bases, and the junction held 8 bases outside the gene matches. This CDR3 has 14 amino acids. CDR1 is SGHRS, CDR2 YFSETQ, per germline. This CDR3 reads CASSLQGQEEPLHF. The DNA for the CDR3 is TGCGCCAGCAGCTTGCAAGGACAGGAGGAGCCCCTCCACTTT. The full variable domain, with the rest looked up from reference TRBV5-1 and TRBJ1-6, is KAGVTQTPRYLIKTRGQQVTLSCSPISGHRSVSWYQQTPGQGLQFLFEYFSETQRNKGNFPGRFSGRQFSNSRSEMNVSTLELGDSALYLCASSLQGQEEPLHFGNGTRLTVT.

The chain links TRBV28 to TRBJ2-7; D call uncertain. The germline gives CDR1 MDHEN, CDR2 SYDVKM. Trimming took off 8 bases at V and 9 bases at J, with 14 bases between the two ends. The CDR3 contains 11 residues. The CDR3 reads CASQEGFGQYF. As DNA, the CDR3 is TGTGCCAGCCAAGAAGGATTCGGGCAGTACTTC.

The chain employs TRBV14 and TRBJ2-7; D assignment may be TRBD1 or TRBD2 (5 bases each). The germline CDR1 and CDR2 sequences are SGHDN and FVKESK. The CDR3 spans 11 residues. V was clipped by 11 bases and J by 6 bases, with 14 bases between them. The CDR3 spells CAAPSGLEQYF. CDR3 coding DNA: TGTGCCGCACCGTCGGGGCTCGAGCAGTACTTC.

This clonotype appeared many times. V and J are TRBV24-1 and TRBJ1-1; 8 bases are a match to TRBD1. Germline V gene data show CDR1 as KGHDR and CDR2 as SFDVKD. CDR3 size: 12 residues. V shed 6 bases and J 7 bases; nucleotides not matched to a gene: 3. The CDR3 DNA is TGTGCCACCAGTCCTGGACAGGGTGAAGCTTTCTTT. Translation gives CATSPGQGEAFF.

This clonotype was recorded at least ten times. The chain employs TRBV20-1 and TRBJ1-1, with D unresolved. The CDR3 sequence is 13 residues long. V shed 5 bases and J shed 4 bases, with 14 bases lying between them. Germline V lookup: CDR1 DFQATT, CDR2 SNEGSKA (reference sequence). CDR3 protein: CSAPGRKGTEAFF. CDR3 sequence (DNA): TGCAGTGCTCCCGGACGGAAGGGCACTGAAGCTTTCTTT.

This chain links TRBV10-3 with TRBJ2-7; weak D call: TRBD1 (7 bases). The ends were cut back, 4 bases at V and 4 bases at J, with 11 bases in the middle. Germline loops: CDR1 ENHRY, CDR2 SYGVKD. This CDR3 has 13 amino acids. CDR3 region: CAISGQGLYEQYF. CDR3 in DNA: TGTGCCATCAGTGGACAGGGACTGTACGAGCAGTACTTC.

This clonotype was detected many times. The chain carries TRBV2 and TRBJ1-5; D uncertain. Germline V gene data show CDR1 as SNHLY and CDR2 as FYNNEI. The ends were cut back, 5 bases at V and 6 bases at J, with 17 bases in the middle. The CDR3 extends over 15 amino acids. The CDR3 DNA sequence: TGTGCCAGCAGTCCCCTGCAGGCTGTCCGTCAGCCCCAGCATTTT. Its translation is CASSPLQAVRQPQHF. The complete variable domain, with remaining parts taken from reference TRBV2 and TRBJ1-5, reads EPEVTQTPSHQVTQMGQEVILRCVPISNHLYFYWYRQILGQKVEFLVSFYNNEISEKSEIFDDQFSVERPDGSNFTLKIRSTKLEDSAMYFCASSPLQAVRQPQHFGDGTRLSIL.

V is TRBV24-1 and J is TRBJ2-7, with TRBD1 matching over 10 bases. There are 14 residues in the CDR3. V lost 3 bases to trimming and J lost 7 bases; unmatched junction nucleotides: 5. Germline V gene lookup returns CDR1 KGHDR and CDR2 SFDVKD. CDR3 in amino acids: CATSDPGQGLEQYF. DNA for the CDR3: TGTGCCACCAGTGATCCGGGACAGGGGCTAGAGCAGTACTTC.

Ten or more counts support this clonotype. This chain uses TRBV30 with TRBJ2-7; D gene unclear. The CDR3 runs 13 residues. Trimming shortened V by 2 bases and J by 6 bases, and 14 bases separated the two germline ends. Germline V lookup: CDR1 GTSNPN, CDR2 SVGIG (reference sequence). The CDR3 DNA is TGTGCCTGGAGTTTGACAAACAGTGCCGAGCAGTACTTC. Its translation is CAWSLTNSAEQYF. Complete variable domain (other parts from reference TRBV30 and TRBJ2-7): SQTIHQWPATLVQPVGSPLSLECTVEGTSNPNLYWYRQAAGRGLQLLFYSVGIGQISSEVPQNLSASRPQDRQFILSSKKLLLSDSGFYLCAWSLTNSAEQYFGPGTRLTVT.

The table lists this clonotype with many counts. The J gene is TRBJ2-5, the V gene TRBV20-1; D is ambiguous. The germline V gene encodes CDR1 DFQATT and CDR2 SNEGSKA (reference sequence). Trimming cost V 3 bases and J 1 base, with 9 bases left between them. This CDR3 spans 13 amino acids. CDR3 amino acids: CSARNVRQETQYF. DNA for the CDR3: TGCAGTGCTAGGAACGTCCGCCAAGAGACCCAGTACTTC.

This clonotype was seen many times. The rearrangement links TRBV6-1 to TRBJ2-7; 9 bases fit TRBD1. The V and J ends lost 7 bases and 4 bases, in that order; junction bases with no gene match: 11. Germline-derived CDR1 and CDR2 are MNHNS and SASEGT. The CDR3 has 15 residues. Here the CDR3 reads CASIPQGTGYYEQYF. CDR3 DNA sequence: TGTGCCAGCATCCCCCAAGGGACAGGGTATTACGAGCAGTACTTC.

This clonotype has more than one count but fewer than ten. A much larger clone lies a single base off, so this may be a read error. CDR3 nucleotide sequence: TGTGCCAGCAAGCGGGAGGCCCCCTACGAGCAGTACTTC. It translates to CASKREAPYEQYF. This chain links TRBV10-3 with TRBJ2-7; 9 positions agree with TRBD2. This CDR3 region has 13 residues. Germline CDR1 ENHRY, CDR2 SYGVKD. Trimming removed 10 bases from V and 2 bases from J; junction bases left unmatched: 6.

Many counts were recorded for this clonotype. The gene calls are TRBV7-9 and TRBJ1-2; D is possibly TRBD1 (5 bases). Germline V gives CDR1 SEHNR, CDR2 FQNEAQ (reference sequence). The CDR3 has 13 amino acids. Trimming removed 5 bases at V and 4 bases at J, with 11 bases between. CDR3 sequence reads: CASSNTQGYGYTF. The CDR3, as DNA: TGTGCCAGCAGCAATACTCAGGGCTATGGCTACACCTTC.

This clonotype was counted at least ten times. V gene TRBV12-3 or TRBV12-4 combines with J gene TRBJ2-2; possible D gene TRBD1, 5 bases. The CDR3 has 14 residues. Trimming left V 8 bases short and J 4 bases short, with 14 bases between. CDR3 sequence: CASGQRGGTGELFF. In nucleotides, the CDR3 is TGTGCCAGCGGACAACGAGGCGGCACCGGGGAGCTGTTTTTT.

The chain is built from TRBV10-3 and TRBJ1-5; 9 positions match TRBD1. The CDR3 runs to 18 residues. With 3 bases clipped from V and 7 bases from J, the junction kept 16 bases outside the gene matches. Germline assignment: CDR1 ENHRY and CDR2 SYGVKD. CDR3 sequence: CAISEGGTGTGAKQPQHF. CDR3 DNA: TGTGCCATCAGTGAAGGGGGGACAGGGACAGGCGCTAAGCAGCCCCAGCATTTT.

This clonotype was found many times. The chain employs TRBV27 and TRBJ1-5; a possible D gene is TRBD1 (6 bases). This CDR3 is built from 13 residues. Germline loops: CDR1 MNHEY, CDR2 SMNVEV (reference sequence). Deletions cut 6 bases from V and 9 bases from J, with 15 bases between. The CDR3 DNA sequence: TGTGCCAGCAGATGGGGACCACAGGGGCCCCAGCATTTT. It is translated as CASRWGPQGPQHF.

The chain carries TRBV7-2 and TRBJ2-7; no definite D call. V was cut by 2 bases and J by 2 bases, with 10 bases left in between. The germline gives CDR1 SGHTA, CDR2 FQGNSA. The CDR3 has 14 amino acids. The CDR3 loop reads CASSLLRPPYEQYF. CDR3 sequence (DNA): TGTGCCAGCAGCTTACTCAGGCCCCCCTACGAGCAGTACTTC.

Ten or more counts support this clonotype. The V gene is TRBV2, the J gene TRBJ1-6; D not resolved. The germline V gene has CDR1 SNHLY and CDR2 FYNNEI. Trimming removed 2 bases at V and 5 bases at J, with 10 bases between. This CDR3 contains 15 residues. CDR3 nucleotide sequence: TGTGCCAGCAGTGAATCCGGGCTGGATAATTCACCCCTCCACTTT. As protein: CASSESGLDNSPLHF.